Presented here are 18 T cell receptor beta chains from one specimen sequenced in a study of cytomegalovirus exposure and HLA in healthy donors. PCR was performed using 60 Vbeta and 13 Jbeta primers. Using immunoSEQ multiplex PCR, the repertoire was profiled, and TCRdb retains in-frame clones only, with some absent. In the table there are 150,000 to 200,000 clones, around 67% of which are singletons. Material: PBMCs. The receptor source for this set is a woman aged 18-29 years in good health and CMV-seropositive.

CDR3 region: CASSSLGASGSKTQYF. The CDR3 region has the DNA TGTGCCAGCAGTTCCCTGGGGGCTAGCGGGTCCAAGACCCAGTACTTC. The V and J genes are TRBV27 and TRBJ2-5; TRBD2 agrees at 8 bases. In germline, CDR1 is MNHEY, CDR2 SMNVEV (reference sequence). J gave up 6 bases and V 4 bases, and 13 bases lay outside the gene matches. The length of the CDR3 is 16 residues.

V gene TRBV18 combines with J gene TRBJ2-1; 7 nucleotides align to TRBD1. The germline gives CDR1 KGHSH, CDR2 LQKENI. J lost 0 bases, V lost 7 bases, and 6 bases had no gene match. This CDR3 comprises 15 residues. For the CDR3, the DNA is TGTGCCAGCTTGCCGGACAGGAGCTCCTACAATGAGCAGTTCTTC. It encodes CASLPDRSSYNEQFF. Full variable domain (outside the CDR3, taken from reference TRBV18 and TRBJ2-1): NAGVMQNPRHLVRRRGQEARLRCSPMKGHSHVYWYRQLPEEGLKFMVYLQKENIIDESGMPKERFSAEFPKEGPSILRIQQVVRGDSAAYFCASLPDRSSYNEQFFGPGTRLTVL.

The CDR3 reads CASSLRDTPWLIVGNTIYF. Here the CDR3 DNA reads TGTGCCAGCAGCCTACGGGACACTCCGTGGTTGATCGTTGGAAACACCATATATTTT. This sequence joins TRBV7-3 and TRBJ1-3; tentative D call: TRBD1 (6 bases). The CDR3 runs 19 residues. V dropped 5 bases and J dropped 3 bases, with 26 bases sitting between them. Per the germline V gene, CDR1 is SGHTA and CDR2 is FQGTGA.

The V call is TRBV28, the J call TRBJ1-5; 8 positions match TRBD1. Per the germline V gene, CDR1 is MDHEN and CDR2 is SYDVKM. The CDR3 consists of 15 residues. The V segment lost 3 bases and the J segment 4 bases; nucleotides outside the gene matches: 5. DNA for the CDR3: TGTGCCAGCAGTTTTCCGACAGGGGATAATCAGCCCCAGCATTTT. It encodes CASSFPTGDNQPQHF. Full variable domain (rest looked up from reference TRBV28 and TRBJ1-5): DVKVTQSSRYLVKRTGEKVFLECVQDMDHENMFWYRQDPGLGLRLIYFSYDVKMKEKGDIPEGYSVSREKKERFSLILESASTNQTSMYLCASSFPTGDNQPQHFGDGTRLSIL.

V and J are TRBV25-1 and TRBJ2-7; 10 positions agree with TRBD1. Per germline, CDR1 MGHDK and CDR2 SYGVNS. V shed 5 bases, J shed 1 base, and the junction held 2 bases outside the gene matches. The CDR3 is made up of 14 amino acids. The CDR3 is CASSTGQGSYEQYF. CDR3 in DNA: TGTGCCAGCAGTACGGGACAGGGGTCCTACGAGCAGTACTTC.

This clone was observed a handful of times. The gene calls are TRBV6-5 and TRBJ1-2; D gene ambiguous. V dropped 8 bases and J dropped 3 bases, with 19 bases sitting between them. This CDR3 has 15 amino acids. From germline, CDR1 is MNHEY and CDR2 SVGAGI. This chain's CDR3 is CASRFVNRQYYGYTF. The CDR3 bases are TGTGCCAGCCGTTTCGTAAACAGACAATACTATGGCTACACCTTC.

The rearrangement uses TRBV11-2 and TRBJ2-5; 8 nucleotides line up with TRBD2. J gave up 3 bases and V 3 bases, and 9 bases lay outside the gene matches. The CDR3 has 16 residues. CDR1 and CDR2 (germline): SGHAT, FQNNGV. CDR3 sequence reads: CASSFSGGGQKETQYF. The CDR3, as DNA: TGTGCCAGCAGCTTCTCTGGCGGGGGGCAGAAAGAGACCCAGTACTTC.

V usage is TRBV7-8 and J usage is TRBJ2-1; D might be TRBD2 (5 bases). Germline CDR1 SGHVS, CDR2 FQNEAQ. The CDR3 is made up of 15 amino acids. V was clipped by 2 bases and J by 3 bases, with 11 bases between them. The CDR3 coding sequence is TGTGCCAGCAGCTTAAGCGGCGGAAGCTACAATGAGCAGTTCTTC. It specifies CASSLSGGSYNEQFF.

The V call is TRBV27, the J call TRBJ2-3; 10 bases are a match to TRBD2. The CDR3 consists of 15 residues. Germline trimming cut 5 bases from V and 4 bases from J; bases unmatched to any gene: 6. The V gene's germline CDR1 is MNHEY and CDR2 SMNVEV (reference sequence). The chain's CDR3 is CASSLLAGKADTQYF. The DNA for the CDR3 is TGTGCCAGCAGTCTACTAGCGGGGAAGGCAGATACGCAGTATTTT.

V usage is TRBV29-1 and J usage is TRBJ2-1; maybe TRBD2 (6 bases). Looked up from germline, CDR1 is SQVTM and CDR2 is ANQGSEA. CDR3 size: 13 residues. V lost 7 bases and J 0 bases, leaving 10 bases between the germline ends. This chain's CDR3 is CSATRLSYNEQFF. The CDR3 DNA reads TGCAGCGCGACTAGACTCTCCTACAATGAGCAGTTCTTC.

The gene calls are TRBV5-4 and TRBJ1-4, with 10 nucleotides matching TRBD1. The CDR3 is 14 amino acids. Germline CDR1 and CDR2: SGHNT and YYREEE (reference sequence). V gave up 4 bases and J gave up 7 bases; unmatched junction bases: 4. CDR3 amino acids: CASSPTGGGEKLFF. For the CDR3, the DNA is TGTGCCAGCAGCCCGACAGGGGGCGGTGAAAAACTGTTTTTT.

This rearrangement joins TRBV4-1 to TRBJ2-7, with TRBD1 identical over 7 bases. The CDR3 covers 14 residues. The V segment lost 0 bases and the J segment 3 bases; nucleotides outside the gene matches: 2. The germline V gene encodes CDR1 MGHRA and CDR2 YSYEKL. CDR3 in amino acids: CASSQEGQYYEQYF. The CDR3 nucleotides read TGCGCCAGCAGCCAAGAGGGACAGTACTACGAGCAGTACTTC.

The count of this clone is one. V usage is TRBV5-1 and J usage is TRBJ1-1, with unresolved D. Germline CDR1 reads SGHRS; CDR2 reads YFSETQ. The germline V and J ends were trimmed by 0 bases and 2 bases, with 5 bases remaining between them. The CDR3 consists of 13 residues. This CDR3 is CASSLVSNTEAFF. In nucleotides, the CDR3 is TGCGCCAGCAGCTTGGTAAGCAACACTGAAGCTTTCTTT.

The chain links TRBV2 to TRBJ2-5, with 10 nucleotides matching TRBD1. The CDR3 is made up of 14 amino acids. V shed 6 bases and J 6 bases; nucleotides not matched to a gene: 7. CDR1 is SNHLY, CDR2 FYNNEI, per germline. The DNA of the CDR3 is TGTGCCAGCAGAGACGGACAGGGGGTTCAGACCCAGTACTTC. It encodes CASRDGQGVQTQYF.

In nucleotides, the CDR3 is TGTGCCAGCAGCTCCCCCGGACAGGGGGCTGGTGGCTACACCTTC. This sequence encodes CASSSPGQGAGGYTF. This chain connects TRBV28 to TRBJ1-2, with TRBD1 matching 11 bases. The CDR3 is 15 residues long. Trimming removed 6 bases from V and 7 bases from J; junction bases left unmatched: 10. Germline values: CDR1 MDHEN, CDR2 SYDVKM.

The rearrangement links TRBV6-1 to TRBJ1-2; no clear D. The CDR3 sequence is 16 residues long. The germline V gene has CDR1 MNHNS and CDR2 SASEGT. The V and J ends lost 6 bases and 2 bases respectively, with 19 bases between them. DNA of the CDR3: TGTGCCAGCAGAGAAAAGGCGTCGGGTGACAACTATGGCTACACCTTC. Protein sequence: CASREKASGDNYGYTF.

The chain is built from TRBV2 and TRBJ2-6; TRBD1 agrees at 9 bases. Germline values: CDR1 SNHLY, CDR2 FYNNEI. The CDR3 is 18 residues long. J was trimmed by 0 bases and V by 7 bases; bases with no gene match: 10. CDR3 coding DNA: TGTGCCAGCACTATTCTGGGACAGGGCACCTCTGGGGCCAACGTCCTGACTTTC. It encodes CASTILGQGTSGANVLTF.

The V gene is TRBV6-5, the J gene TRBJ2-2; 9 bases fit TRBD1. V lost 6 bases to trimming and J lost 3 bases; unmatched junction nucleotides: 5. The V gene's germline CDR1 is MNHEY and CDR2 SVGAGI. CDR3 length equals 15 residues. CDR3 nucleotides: TGTGCCAGCAGCAGGACAGGGGAGGACACCGGGGAGCTGTTTTTT. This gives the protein CASSRTGEDTGELFF.